This passage covers 9 T cell receptor beta chains from one sample sequenced in a study of T-cell memory formation after mild COVID-19 (dated by TCRdb to 2020 to 2022). The library was obtained by 5' RACE. Instrument used: Illumina NovaSeq 6000. TCRdb ran its own pipeline on the public reads, namely fastp trimming at Q25 and MiXCR clone calling, and kept in-frame beta chains. Records with the same CDR3 protein are collapsed into one entry carrying the most frequent genes and DNA. The sample records almost 350,000 distinct CDR3 sequences, less than 25% of which are singletons. Under 25% of the sample rests with the top ten. The sequenced sample was PBMCs or a T cell subset sorted from them (not recorded which). The origin of the receptors is a young man who had mild COVID-19 (a few samples of this study predate the infection). The sample titles of this study are shuffled in the database, so cell type and time point are left out; the donor was told from shared clones.

The V gene is TRBV18, the J gene TRBJ1-5; 7 positions match TRBD1. This CDR3 region has 13 residues. The germline V gene encodes CDR1 KGHSH and CDR2 LQKENI. With V trimmed by 3 bases and J by 7 bases, 3 bases remained unmatched. CDR3 sequence (DNA): TGTGCCAGCTCACCGGACAGGACGCAGCCCCAGCATTTT. Translated, it gives CASSPDRTQPQHF. Full variable domain (missing parts from reference TRBV18 and TRBJ1-5): NAGVMQNPRHLVRRRGQEARLRCSPMKGHSHVYWYRQLPEEGLKFMVYLQKENIIDESGMPKERFSAEFPKEGPSILRIQQVVRGDSAAYFCASSPDRTQPQHFGDGTRLSIL.

The chain employs TRBV7-2 and TRBJ1-1; perhaps TRBD1 as D (6 bases). CDR3 length: 14 amino acids. Germline V gene lookup returns CDR1 SGHTA and CDR2 FQGNSA. Trimming removed 1 base at V and 0 bases at J, with 6 bases between. CDR3 sequence (DNA): TGTGCCAGCAGCTTAGACAGGGTGAACACTGAAGCTTTCTTT. This translates into CASSLDRVNTEAFF.

The gene calls are TRBV7-8 and TRBJ2-5; D ambiguous. V lost 5 bases and J 2 bases, leaving 12 bases between the germline ends. The CDR3 is 14 residues long. Germline loops: CDR1 SGHVS, CDR2 FQNEAQ. The CDR3: CASSPPTLQETQYF. The CDR3 bases are TGTGCCAGCAGCCCTCCGACACTACAAGAGACCCAGTACTTC.

The V and J genes are TRBV4-1 and TRBJ2-2; weak D call: TRBD1 (6 bases). The CDR3 runs 15 residues. V was pared by 3 bases and J by 2 bases, with 10 bases between. Germline loops: CDR1 MGHRA, CDR2 YSYEKL. CDR3 residues: CASSQRTDNTGELFF. The CDR3 DNA follows: TGCGCCAGCAGCCAGCGGACAGATAACACCGGGGAGCTGTTTTTT.

The table lists this clonotype with many counts. The CDR3 loop reads CASRHPELSTDTQYF. The CDR3 DNA is TGTGCCAGCAGACACCCAGAACTGAGCACAGATACGCAGTATTTT. J is TRBJ2-3 and V is TRBV28; D call uncertain. V lost 6 bases and J lost 0, with 13 bases in between. Germline CDR1 is MDHEN and CDR2 is SYDVKM. The CDR3 has 15 amino acids.

The V and J genes are TRBV15 and TRBJ2-5, with no clear D. The CDR3 contains 12 residues. CDR1 and CDR2 from the germline V gene are LNHNV and YYDKDF (reference sequence). Trimming left V 8 bases short and J 0 bases short, with 7 bases between. CDR3: CATAVYQETQYF. As DNA, the CDR3 is TGTGCCACCGCAGTGTACCAAGAGACCCAGTACTTC.

This clonotype showed up many times. The chain recombines TRBV7-2 with TRBJ2-5, with 10 bases matching TRBD1. Germline V gives CDR1 SGHTA, CDR2 FQGNSA. The CDR3 covers 15 residues. V shed 2 bases and J 4 bases; nucleotides not matched to a gene: 4. The CDR3 sequence is CASSLPTGGLETQYF. The CDR3 DNA reads as TGTGCCAGCAGCTTACCGACAGGGGGCTTAGAGACCCAGTACTTC.

This chain joins TRBV27 and TRBJ1-2, with 8 bases identical to TRBD1. This CDR3 spans 16 amino acids. V dropped 6 bases and J dropped 3; count of bases not matched to a gene: 12. Germline CDR1 is MNHEY and CDR2 is SMNVEV (reference sequence). CDR3 amino acids: CASRRRTGMADYGYTF. The CDR3 DNA reads as TGTGCCAGCAGAAGAAGGACAGGGATGGCTGACTATGGCTACACCTTC.

V gene TRBV5-4 combines with J gene TRBJ2-2, with TRBD1 matching 7 bases. V gave up 4 bases and J gave up 7 bases; unmatched junction bases: 10. The germline V gene has CDR1 SGHNT and CDR2 YYREEE (reference sequence). CDR3 size: 15 residues. CDR3 sequence: CASSLYRGYDGELFF. The CDR3 DNA reads as TGTGCCAGCAGCCTATACAGGGGTTATGACGGGGAGCTGTTTTTT.